Below are 9 T cell receptor beta chains sequenced from a single sample in a study of neoadjuvant anti-PD-1 for oral cavity cancer. The protocol was immunoSEQ multiplex PCR, while the TCRdb copy is restricted to in-frame clones and leaves out a portion. The data hold over 65,000 clones, with roughly 81% observed a single time. Time point indicated: after neoadjuvant nivolumab, at surgical resection. This specimen was PBMCs, taken after nivolumab (anti-PD-1) treatment. These TCRs come from a person aged 35-79 years with oral cavity squamous cell carcinoma.

This clone was seen just once. The J gene is TRBJ2-7, the V gene TRBV9; 10 bases are a match to TRBD1. J lost 7 bases, V lost 1 base, and 11 bases had no gene match. This CDR3 is built from 16 residues. From germline, CDR1 is SGDLS and CDR2 YYNGEE. CDR3: CASSVTPGQGGSEQYF. CDR3 nucleotide sequence: TGTGCCAGCAGCGTAACGCCCGGACAGGGGGGTTCGGAGCAGTACTTC.

The gene calls are TRBV2 and TRBJ1-2, with TRBD1 matching over 7 bases. Germline-derived CDR1 and CDR2 are SNHLY and FYNNEI. V gave up 8 bases and J gave up 8 bases; unmatched junction bases: 14. CDR3 length: 14 residues. The CDR3 region is CASPDRERWRGYTF. DNA for the CDR3: TGTGCCAGCCCTGACAGGGAACGCTGGAGGGGCTACACCTTC.

This clone is judged medium-sized. This chain links TRBV5-6 with TRBJ2-7; 10 bases line up with TRBD2. Unmatched junction bases numbered 14, after V lost 3 bases and J lost 5 bases. Looked up from germline, CDR1 is SGHDT and CDR2 is YYEEEE. CDR3 length: 17 residues. As DNA, the CDR3 is TGTGCCAGCAGCTCCCCCTATCGTGGGACTAGCGTCCACGAGCAGTACTTC. This sequence encodes CASSSPYRGTSVHEQYF.

This rearrangement joins TRBV7-2 to TRBJ1-1; the match to TRBD1 covers 7 bases. Trimming at V came to 1 base and at J to 4 bases, leaving 6 bases not matched to a gene. The V gene's germline CDR1 is SGHTA and CDR2 FQGNSA. This CDR3 region has 15 residues. The CDR3 region has the DNA TGTGCCAGCAGCTTAGGGTTAGGGACAGCCACTGAAGCTTTCTTT. It translates to CASSLGLGTATEAFF.

This rearrangement joins TRBV6-1 to TRBJ1-1; unclear D gene. Germline V gene sequence: CDR1 MNHNS, CDR2 SASEGT. The CDR3 length is 15 residues. The V end lost 7 bases, the J end lost 4 bases, and 19 bases lay between the germline ends. CDR3 amino acids: CASTLGSGGSTEAFF. CDR3 coding DNA: TGTGCCAGCACTCTCGGGTCCGGAGGGAGCACTGAAGCTTTCTTT.

This clone came up a few times. The rearrangement uses TRBV19 and TRBJ1-1; no clear D gene. V lost 3 bases and J lost 1, with 6 bases in between. Germline CDR1 LNHDA, CDR2 SQIVND (reference sequence). This CDR3 has 13 amino acids. DNA of the CDR3: TGTGCCAGTAGTATCATAGGGAACACTGAAGCTTTCTTT. Protein product: CASSIIGNTEAFF.

The table lists this clone with a few counts. V and J are TRBV6-6 and TRBJ1-4; D is uncertain. The CDR3 is 14 residues long. V was trimmed by 5 bases and J by 1 base, leaving 8 bases between them. Germline-derived CDR1 and CDR2 are MNHNY and SVGAGI (reference sequence). For the CDR3, the DNA is TGTGCCAGCAGTAGTGACGGAACTAATGAAAAACTGTTTTTT. Translating gives CASSSDGTNEKLFF.

The gene calls are TRBV2 and TRBJ2-2; TRBD1 matches 8 bases. Germline V CDR1 and CDR2: SNHLY, FYNNEI. V dropped 4 bases and J dropped 1; count of bases not matched to a gene: 5. The CDR3 spans 16 residues. CDR3 protein: CASSGRDRRNTGELFF. The DNA of the CDR3 is TGTGCCAGCAGTGGGCGGGACAGGCGGAACACCGGGGAGCTGTTTTTT.

The chain recombines TRBV6-5 with TRBJ2-7; D is tentatively TRBD1 or TRBD2 (5 bases each). Trimming pared 6 bases from V and 8 bases from J, leaving 11 bases between. The germline CDR1 and CDR2 sequences are MNHEY and SVGAGI. This CDR3 spans 11 amino acids. The CDR3 region has the DNA TGTGCCAGCAGCTATCCGGGACAGCAGTACTTC. Protein sequence: CASSYPGQQYF.